The count of the clone carrying this T cell receptor (beta chain) is one. Its matching antigen is unknown. CDR1 and CDR2 from the germline V gene are MDHEN and SYDVKM. Between the trimmed V and J ends, which lost 5 bases and 2 bases, there was a span of 19 bases. The CDR3 covers 16 residues. The data are from a study of graft-versus-host responses after intestinal transplantation. Assay used: immunoSEQ multiplex PCR; TCRdb lists only in-frame clones, some missing. In the table there are roughly 100,000 clones, about 90% of which are singletons. This TCR came from a human donor who received an intestinal transplant. This material consisted of unstimulated CD4+ T cells sorted from spleen or lymph node cells, taken before intestinal transplant. V and J are TRBV28 and TRBJ2-7, with unresolved D. The CDR3 bases are TGTGCCAGCAGTCTCCCCAGGTCGCGAGGCGCCTACGAGCAGTACTTC. Its translation: CASSLPRSRGAYEQYF.